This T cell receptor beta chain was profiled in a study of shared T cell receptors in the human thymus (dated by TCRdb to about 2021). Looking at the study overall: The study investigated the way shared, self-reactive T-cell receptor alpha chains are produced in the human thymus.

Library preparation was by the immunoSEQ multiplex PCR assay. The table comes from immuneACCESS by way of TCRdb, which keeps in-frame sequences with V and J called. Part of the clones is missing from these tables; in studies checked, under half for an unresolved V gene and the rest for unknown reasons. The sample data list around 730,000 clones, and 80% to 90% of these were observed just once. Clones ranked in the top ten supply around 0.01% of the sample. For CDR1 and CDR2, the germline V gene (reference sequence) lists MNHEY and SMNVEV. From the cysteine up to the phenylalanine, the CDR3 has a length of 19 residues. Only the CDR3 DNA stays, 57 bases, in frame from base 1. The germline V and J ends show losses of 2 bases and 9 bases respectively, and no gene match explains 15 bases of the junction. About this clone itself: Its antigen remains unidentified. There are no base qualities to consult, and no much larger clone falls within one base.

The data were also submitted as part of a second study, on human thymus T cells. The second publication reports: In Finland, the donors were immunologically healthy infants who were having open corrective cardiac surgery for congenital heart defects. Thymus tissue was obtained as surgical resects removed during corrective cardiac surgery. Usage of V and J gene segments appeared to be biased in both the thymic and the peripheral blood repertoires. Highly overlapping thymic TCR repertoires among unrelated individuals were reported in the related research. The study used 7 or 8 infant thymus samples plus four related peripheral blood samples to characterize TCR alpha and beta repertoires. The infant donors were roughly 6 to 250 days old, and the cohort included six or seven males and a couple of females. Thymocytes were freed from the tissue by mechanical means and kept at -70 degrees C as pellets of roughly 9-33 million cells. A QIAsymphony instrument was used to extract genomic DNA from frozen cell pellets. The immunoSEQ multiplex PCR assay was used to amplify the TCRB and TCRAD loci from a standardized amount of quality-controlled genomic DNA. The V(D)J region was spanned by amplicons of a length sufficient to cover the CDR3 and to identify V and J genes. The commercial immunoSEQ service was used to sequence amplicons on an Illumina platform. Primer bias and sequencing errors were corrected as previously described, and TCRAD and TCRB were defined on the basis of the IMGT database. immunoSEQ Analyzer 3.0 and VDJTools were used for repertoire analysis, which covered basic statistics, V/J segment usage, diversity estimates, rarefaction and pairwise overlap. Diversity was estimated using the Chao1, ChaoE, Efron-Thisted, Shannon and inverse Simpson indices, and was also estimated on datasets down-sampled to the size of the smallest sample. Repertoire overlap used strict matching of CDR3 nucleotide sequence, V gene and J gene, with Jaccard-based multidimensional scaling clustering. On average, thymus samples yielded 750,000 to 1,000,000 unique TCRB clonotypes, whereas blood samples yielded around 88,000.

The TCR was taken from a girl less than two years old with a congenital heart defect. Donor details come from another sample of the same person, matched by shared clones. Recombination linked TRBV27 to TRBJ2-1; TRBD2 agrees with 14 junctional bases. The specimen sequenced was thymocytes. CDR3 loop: CASSLHSNTGTSGGIEQFF. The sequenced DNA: TGTGCCAGCAGTTTACATTCTAATACCGGGACTAGCGGGGGAATTGAGCAGTTCTTC.